The source of this T cell receptor beta chain is a study of blood T cell repertoires in COVID-19. Overall study context: Both acute and convalescent COVID-19 samples were obtained from the United States, Italy and Spain. In each case, the material was cDNA or gDNA derived from T cells, B-cell-depleted T cells, or PBMCs.

This CDR3 has 15 amino acids. Per germline, CDR1 SGHTA and CDR2 FQGTGA. With 5 bases clipped from V and 0 bases from J, the junction kept 5 bases outside the gene matches. Authors' methods: Amplifying reference gene primers gave estimates of nucleated cell counts. Some clones are missing from TCRdb's copy, which holds only in-frame ones; the method was immunoSEQ multiplex PCR. D and trimming were read from the DNA, whereas the V and J calls and clone size are those reported in that table. Of fewer than 250,000 clones in the sample, roughly 80% were seen once. Sequenced: peripheral blood. V and J are TRBV7-3 and TRBJ2-3, with 7 bases fitting TRBD2. The sequence derives from a woman older than 75 with acute or convalescent COVID-19. DNA for the CDR3: TGTGCCAGCAGCCCTGGGACTATAAGCACAGATACGCAGTATTTT. This sequence encodes CASSPGTISTDTQYF.